Below, 15 T cell receptor beta chains from the same sample are listed, as sequenced in a study of regulatory T cells in long-lasting Graves disease. Sample time point: persistent/refractory GD, antithyroid drugs over 5 years with positive TRAb. Making the TCR library involved RNA that had been extracted from PBMCs. Library construction for TCR beta used iRepertoire HTBI primers and Arm-PCR of CDR3 regions. TCRdb used MiXCR to reprocess the multiplex PCR reads, holding one entry per CDR3 protein. The table shows 700,000 or so distinct CDR3 sequences, with 30% occurring only once. This sample comprised peripheral blood mononuclear cells (PBMCs), obtained when the disease was refractory, from a patient treated with antithyroid drugs. All receptors derive from a female donor with Graves disease.

This clonotype was counted a few times. V gene TRBV3-1 combines with J gene TRBJ1-1; D gene uncertain. From germline, CDR1 is LGHDT and CDR2 YNNKEL (reference sequence). V was shortened by 4 bases and J by 4 bases, with 16 bases between the two germline ends. The CDR3 is 15 residues long. Here the CDR3 reads CASSPEIGRVTEAFF. CDR3 sequence (DNA): TGTGCCAGCAGCCCGGAAATCGGGAGAGTCACTGAAGCTTTCTTT.

The table lists this clonotype with a few counts. The rearrangement joins TRBV7-9 to TRBJ1-1, with unresolved D. Germline loops: CDR1 SEHNR, CDR2 FQNEAQ (reference sequence). This CDR3 is 16 amino acids long. The V end was cut by 5 bases, the J end by 3 bases, with 19 bases between. The CDR3 DNA sequence: TGTGCCAGCAGCCCCAAGAGGGTCGAGAGGCACACTGAAGCTTTCTTT. As protein: CASSPKRVERHTEAFF.

As for this clonotype: Its ends do not fully match the called genes, so a read error is possible. The J gene is TRBJ2-7, the V gene TRBV6-4; D is unclear. The CDR3 length is 16 residues. CDR1 is MRHNA and CDR2 is SNTAGT in the germline V gene. CDR3 residues: CASSYSRLGLSYEQYF. CDR3 sequence (DNA): TGTGCCAGCAGTTACTCGAGGTTGGGCCTTTCCTACGAGCAGTACTTC.

The chain combines TRBV12-3 or TRBV12-4 with TRBJ2-7; 7 positions match TRBD1. With 6 bases clipped from V and 5 bases from J, the junction kept 10 bases outside the gene matches. The CDR3 contains 14 residues. The CDR3 spells CASSPTDRWDEQYF. The CDR3 DNA is TGTGCCAGCAGCCCAACGGACAGGTGGGACGAGCAGTACTTC.

The V and J genes are TRBV6-1 and TRBJ2-7; 11 nucleotides align to TRBD2. The CDR3 runs 18 residues. The J segment lost 5 bases and the V segment lost 3 bases, leaving 15 bases of the junction unmatched. Per the germline V gene, CDR1 is MNHNS and CDR2 is SASEGT. CDR3 protein: CASSERYSGGTSGHEQYF. CDR3 in DNA: TGTGCCAGCAGTGAGAGATATTCCGGAGGGACTAGCGGCCACGAGCAGTACTTC.

V and J are TRBV29-1 and TRBJ2-2; D is possibly TRBD2 (6 bases). The CDR3 is 12 amino acids. Trimming took 2 bases from V and 6 from J, leaving 7 bases between them. Per the germline V gene, CDR1 is SQVTM and CDR2 is ANQGSEA. CDR3 nucleotides: TGCAGCGTTGAACGACTAGCCGGGGAGCTGTTTTTT. Translated, it gives CSVERLAGELFF.

Turning to this clonotype: A much larger clone differs by one base, so this may be a read error. The gene calls are TRBV28 and TRBJ2-5, with 8 bases lining up with TRBD1. CDR1 and CDR2 from the germline V gene are MDHEN and SYDVKM. CDR3 length equals 15 residues. The CDR3 is CASSYGTGPLQTQHF. The CDR3 DNA is TGTGCCAGCAGTTACGGGACAGGACCTCTGCAGACCCAGCACTTC.

The V call is TRBV6-2 or TRBV6-3, the J call TRBJ2-7; D is undetermined. CDR1 is MNHEY, CDR2 SVGEGT, per germline. V shed 2 bases and J shed 0 bases, with 11 bases lying between them. The CDR3 runs to 15 residues. The CDR3 DNA reads as TGTGCCAGCAGTTACAGTAGATCCGTCTCCTACGAGCAGTACTTC. It translates to CASSYSRSVSYEQYF.

The chain recombines TRBV20-1 with TRBJ2-7, with no clear D. Germline-derived CDR1 and CDR2 are DFQATT and SNEGSKA (reference sequence). With 6 bases removed from V and 8 bases from J, the gap between germline ends came to 14 bases. The CDR3 has 11 amino acids. The CDR3 loop reads CSALGPVKQYF. In DNA, the CDR3 is TGCAGTGCGCTGGGTCCAGTGAAGCAGTACTTC.

This clonotype was seen ten or more times. V gene TRBV12-3 or TRBV12-4 combines with J gene TRBJ1-1; no definite D call. This CDR3 spans 13 amino acids. V was cut by 6 bases and J by 2 bases, with 10 bases left in between. CDR3 amino acids: CASRKDFNTEAFF. The CDR3 DNA sequence: TGTGCCAGCAGAAAGGACTTTAACACTGAAGCTTTCTTT.

Ten or more counts support this clonotype. The V gene is TRBV5-6, the J gene TRBJ2-7; TRBD1 or TRBD2 may be the D gene (5 bases each). This CDR3 region has 13 residues. Germline CDR1 is SGHDT and CDR2 is YYEEEE. V was shortened by 4 bases and J by 7 bases, with 15 bases between the two germline ends. CDR3 DNA sequence: TGTGCCAGCAGCGTGGGACGGCGTGGGGAGCAGTACTTC. Its translation is CASSVGRRGEQYF.

This clonotype was observed at least ten times. The V and J genes are TRBV28 and TRBJ1-2; D is perhaps TRBD1 (5 bases). CDR1 and CDR2 from the germline V gene are MDHEN and SYDVKM. Trimming removed 3 bases from V and 4 bases from J, with 9 bases in between. The CDR3 runs to 13 residues. CDR3 bases: TGTGCCAGCAGTTTTGGGGCCATCTATGGCTACACCTTC. Its protein is CASSFGAIYGYTF.

The chain has TRBV20-1 and TRBJ2-7; TRBD2 aligns across 8 bases. The CDR3 length is 15 residues. V was pared by 0 bases and J by 3 bases, with 7 bases of the junction left unmatched. Germline CDR1 reads DFQATT; CDR2 reads SNEGSKA (reference sequence). The CDR3 is CSARDEEREYYEQYF. The CDR3 DNA sequence: TGCAGTGCTAGAGACGAAGAGCGGGAGTACTACGAGCAGTACTTC.

The chain employs TRBV6-1 and TRBJ1-2, with 8 nucleotides matching TRBD1. Germline V gene sequence: CDR1 MNHNS, CDR2 SASEGT. This CDR3 comprises 13 residues. Trimming at V came to 5 bases and at J to 4 bases, leaving 3 bases not matched to a gene. Here the CDR3 DNA reads TGTGCCAGCAGTAACACAGGGGGCTATGGCTACACCTTC. Its protein is CASSNTGGYGYTF.

At least ten counts were recorded for this clonotype. V and J are TRBV12-3 or TRBV12-4 and TRBJ1-1, with D unresolved. Trimming shortened V by 6 bases and J by 3 bases, and 14 bases separated the two germline ends. This CDR3 has 14 amino acids. CDR3 in amino acids: CASRPVLGYTEAFF. The DNA of the CDR3 is TGTGCCAGCAGACCCGTTTTAGGGTACACTGAAGCTTTCTTT.